A selection of T cell receptor beta chains follows, all from one sample in a study of regulatory T cells in long-lasting Graves disease. A single record per CDR3 protein comes from TCRdb applying MiXCR to the multiplex PCR reads. The sample contains over 300,000 distinct CDR3 sequences, roughly a fifth of which appear only once. The specimen was peripheral blood mononuclear cells (PBMCs), collected when the disease was refractory, from a patient treated with antithyroid drugs. Receptor source: a female donor with Graves disease. Both conserved end residues are part of each CDR3. A D gene is named only where the DNA matches it firmly. Clone sizes are given selectively: once, few, many, or a class where the clone is expanded.

clone size,J gene,D gene,V gene,CDR3 protein,CDR3 DNA
many,TRBJ2-7,TRBD2,TRBV13,CASSPGTIFDEQYF,TGTGCCAGCAGCCCCGGGACTATCTTCGACGAGCAGTACTTC
-,TRBJ1-1,TRBD1,TRBV19,CASSLTGVTTEAFF,TGTGCCAGTAGTCTAACAGGGGTGACCACTGAAGCTTTCTTT
many,TRBJ2-6,-,TRBV12-3/TRBV12-4,CASTGGRANVLTF,TGTGCCAGCACCGGCGGGAGGGCCAACGTCCTGACTTTC
-,TRBJ1-5,-,TRBV18,CASSPADSNQPQHF,TGTGCCAGCTCACCGGCGGATAGCAATCAGCCCCAGCATTTT
many,TRBJ1-5,TRBD1,TRBV29-1,CSVVSGTGGVQPQHF,TGCAGCGTTGTTTCGGGGACAGGGGGCGTCCAGCCCCAGCATTTT
-,TRBJ2-7,-,TRBV4-1,CASSQGALSGPYEQYF,TGTGCCAGCAGCCAAGGGGCTCTGAGCGGACCTTACGAGCAGTACTTC
-,TRBJ1-5,-,TRBV7-2,CASSLVSVDQPQHF,TGTGCCAGCAGCTTAGTATCTGTTGACCAGCCCCAGCATTTT
many,TRBJ1-1,-,TRBV11-2,CASSLENRRHTEAFF,TGTGCCAGCAGCTTAGAAAACAGGCGGCACACTGAAGCTTTCTTT
few,TRBJ1-2,TRBD1,TRBV12-3/TRBV12-4,CASSLGTGDYGYTF,TGTGCCAGCAGTTTGGGGACAGGCGACTATGGCTACACCTTC
few,TRBJ1-2,TRBD1,TRBV18,CASSDTGTGTYGYTF,TGTGCCAGCTCGGACACCGGGACAGGGACATATGGCTACACCTTC
many,TRBJ1-4,-,TRBV6-1,CASKLREHNEKLFF,TGTGCCTCAAAGTTACGGGAACATAATGAAAAACTGTTTTTT
many,TRBJ2-7,-,TRBV11-2,CASSQYRDGHYEQYF,TGTGCCAGCAGCCAGTACCGGGACGGACACTACGAGCAGTACTTC
many,TRBJ1-2,-,TRBV20-1,CSARGQGIYGYTF,TGCAGTGCTAGAGGGCAGGGGATCTATGGCTACACCTTC
many,TRBJ2-4,TRBD1,TRBV11-2,CASSPNEQGMFTIQYF,TGTGCCAGCAGCCCAAACGAACAGGGGATGTTTACCATTCAGTACTTC
many,TRBJ2-2,-,TRBV6-2/TRBV6-3,CASSSTTGELFF,TGTGCCAGCAGTTCGACAACCGGGGAGCTGTTTTTT
few,TRBJ2-2,-,TRBV15,CATSSNRGIGELFF,TGTGCCACCAGCTCTAACCGGGGAATTGGGGAGCTGTTTTTT
many,TRBJ1-5,TRBD1,TRBV20-1,CSAGQGSNQPQHF,TGCAGTGCAGGACAGGGTAGCAATCAGCCCCAGCATTTT
few,TRBJ2-7,-,TRBV7-9,CASSHSSVYEQYF,TGTGCCAGCAGTCACTCCAGCGTCTACGAGCAGTACTTC
-,TRBJ1-1,TRBD1,TRBV7-2,CASSWDRGYTEAFF,TGTGCCAGCAGCTGGGACAGGGGGTACACTGAAGCTTTCTTT
many,TRBJ1-6,TRBD1,TRBV10-3,CAISGTGNSPLHF,TGTGCCATCAGTGGGACAGGGAATTCACCCCTCCACTTT
-,TRBJ1-6,-,TRBV6-1,CASSEEGRNNSPLHF,TGTGCCAGCAGTGAAGAAGGCAGGAACAATTCACCCCTCCACTTT
many,TRBJ2-7,-,TRBV7-2,CASSLEDGRFYEQYF,TGTGCCAGCAGCTTAGAGGACGGCCGATTCTACGAGCAGTACTTC
many,TRBJ2-7,-,TRBV20-1,CSARGSSRVHSYEQYF,TGCAGTGCTAGAGGATCGTCCCGAGTACACTCCTACGAGCAGTACTTC
-,TRBJ2-3,TRBD1,TRBV5-1,CASSLGTERVTDTQYF,TGCGCCAGCAGCTTAGGGACAGAGAGAGTCACAGATACGCAGTATTTT
many,TRBJ2-5,-,TRBV7-3,CASSLKGRETQYF,TGTGCCAGCAGCTTAAAGGGGCGTGAGACCCAGTACTTC
many,TRBJ1-2,-,TRBV12-3/TRBV12-4,CASSLSGSSYGYTF,TGTGCCAGCAGTTTAAGTGGCAGTTCCTATGGCTACACCTTC
-,TRBJ1-1,TRBD1,TRBV9,CASSVASGQAPPGTEAFF,TGTGCCAGCAGCGTAGCCTCCGGACAGGCCCCGCCGGGCACTGAAGCTTTCTTT
many,TRBJ2-7,-,TRBV28,CASSFQLGYEQYF,TGTGCCAGCAGTTTCCAGCTGGGCTACGAGCAGTACTTC
once,TRBJ1-2,-,TRBV18,CASSPGSTTANGYTF,TGTGCCAGCTCACCAGGGTCTACGACGGCAAATGGCTACACCTTC
many,TRBJ2-6,-,TRBV6-2/TRBV6-3,CASSYSPGAGANVLTF,TGTGCCAGCAGTTACTCCCCGGGTGCTGGGGCCAACGTCCTGACTTTC
many,TRBJ2-7,TRBD2,TRBV6-2/TRBV6-3,CASSASGVSYEQYF,TGTGCCAGCAGTGCTAGCGGGGTCTCCTACGAGCAGTACTTC
few,TRBJ1-5,-,TRBV27,CASSFRGGANQPQHF,TGTGCCAGCAGTTTTCGGGGGGGGGCCAATCAGCCCCAGCATTTT
many,TRBJ1-2,-,TRBV24-1,CATSDLGVGYTF,TGTGCCACCAGTGATTTGGGCGTGGGCTACACCTTC
few,TRBJ2-2,-,TRBV18,CASSPLESGELFF,TGTGCCAGCTCACCACTGGAGTCCGGGGAGCTGTTTTTT
many,TRBJ1-2,TRBD1,TRBV7-2,CASSFFGSGGGYTF,TGTGCCAGCAGCTTCTTTGGGTCAGGGGGTGGCTACACCTTC
-,TRBJ1-5,-,TRBV20-1,CSAQDGQPQHF,TGCAGTGCTCAAGACGGGCAGCCCCAGCATTTT
-,TRBJ1-3,TRBD1,TRBV6-1,CASSEVEYRGQGLGNTIYF,TGTGCCAGCAGTGAAGTGGAATATAGGGGACAGGGACTCGGAAACACCATATATTTT
few,TRBJ1-5,-,TRBV2,CASSDRVRANQPQHF,TGTGCCAGCAGTGATCGGGTCAGGGCAAATCAGCCCCAGCATTTT
many,TRBJ1-1,-,TRBV2,CASSERRVNTEAFF,TGTGCCAGCAGTGAGCGCCGGGTAAACACTGAAGCTTTCTTT
-,TRBJ1-5,-,TRBV19,CASSILEYSNQPQHF,TGTGCCAGTAGTATCTTGGAGTATAGCAATCAGCCCCAGCATTTT
many,TRBJ1-6,-,TRBV11-2,CASSLDPAANSPLHF,TGTGCCAGCAGCTTAGATCCGGCCGCGAATTCACCCCTCCACTTT
many,TRBJ1-3,-,TRBV28,CASADYNSGNTIYF,TGTGCCAGCGCAGATTACAACTCTGGAAACACCATATATTTT
-,TRBJ2-2,-,TRBV20-1,CSARGQNTGELFF,TGCAGTGCTAGAGGCCAAAACACCGGGGAGCTGTTTTTT
many,TRBJ1-1,-,TRBV28,CASSLMNTEAFF,TGTGCCAGCAGCTTAATGAACACTGAAGCTTTCTTT
few,TRBJ2-7,TRBD2,TRBV7-9,CASSSTSGRAYEQYF,TGTGCCAGCAGCTCAACTAGCGGGAGGGCCTACGAGCAGTACTTC
few,TRBJ2-7,-,TRBV25-1,CASSEGEPYEQYF,TGTGCCAGCAGTGAAGGGGAACCCTACGAGCAGTACTTC
-,TRBJ2-7,TRBD2,TRBV20-1,CSARVVWRERSEQYF,TGCAGTGCTAGAGTGGTATGGCGGGAGAGGTCCGAGCAGTACTTC
many,TRBJ1-1,TRBD1,TRBV18,CASSTRDSTEAFF,TGTGCCAGCTCAACCCGGGACAGCACTGAAGCTTTCTTT
-,TRBJ2-4,TRBD2,TRBV4-2,CASSQKAGGIDIQYF,TGTGCCAGCAGCCAAAAAGCGGGGGGGATAGACATTCAGTACTTC